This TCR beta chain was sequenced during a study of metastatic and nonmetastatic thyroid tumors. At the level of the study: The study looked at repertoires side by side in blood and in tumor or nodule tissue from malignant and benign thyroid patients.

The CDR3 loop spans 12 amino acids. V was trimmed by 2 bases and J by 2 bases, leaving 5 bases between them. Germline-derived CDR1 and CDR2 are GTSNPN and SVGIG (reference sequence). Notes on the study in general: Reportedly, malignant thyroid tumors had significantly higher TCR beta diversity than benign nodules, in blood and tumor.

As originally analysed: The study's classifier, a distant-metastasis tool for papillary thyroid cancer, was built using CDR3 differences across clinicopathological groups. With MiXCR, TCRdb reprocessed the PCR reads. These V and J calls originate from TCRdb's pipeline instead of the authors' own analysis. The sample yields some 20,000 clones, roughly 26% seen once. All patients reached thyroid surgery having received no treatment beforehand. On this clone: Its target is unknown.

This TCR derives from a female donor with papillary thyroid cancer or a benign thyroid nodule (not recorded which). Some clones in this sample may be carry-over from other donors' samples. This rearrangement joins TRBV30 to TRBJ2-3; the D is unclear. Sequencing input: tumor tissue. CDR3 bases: TGTGCCTGGAGTTTCTACACAGATACGCAGTATTTT. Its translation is CAWSFYTDTQYF.